Below are 14 T cell receptor beta chains sequenced from a single sample in a study of OX40 agonist ivuxolimab in advanced cancers. This table comes from immunoSEQ multiplex PCR, and its TCRdb copy is limited to in-frame clones, with some not included. Of over 95,000 clones in the sample, roughly 90% were seen once. The sample was CD4+ or CD8+ T cells sorted from blood, taken in a trial of the OX40 agonist ivuxolimab. These receptors were collected from an adult with an advanced solid tumor such as melanoma, head and neck, liver or kidney cancer.

In its sample, this clone was seen a few times. The rearrangement joins TRBV2 to TRBJ1-4, with 9 bases identical to TRBD1. The CDR3 sequence is 13 residues long. Germline CDR1 reads SNHLY; CDR2 reads FYNNEI. The V gene end was trimmed by 8 bases and the J gene end by 8 bases; junction bases not matched to a gene: 6. DNA of the CDR3: TGTGCCAGCCGGACAGGGGCCGGGGAAAAACTGTTTTTT. This gives the protein CASRTGAGEKLFF.

The chain is built from TRBV4-2 and TRBJ1-2; tentative D call: TRBD1 (6 bases). Trimming stripped 0 bases from V and 3 bases from J, with 8 bases between. The CDR3 is made up of 14 amino acids. CDR1 is LGHNA and CDR2 is YNFKEQ in the germline V gene. The CDR3 loop is CASSQERQDYGYTF. The CDR3 DNA sequence: TGTGCCAGCAGCCAAGAAAGACAGGACTATGGCTACACCTTC.

The chain couples TRBV15 to TRBJ1-3; no clear D gene. The CDR3 covers 17 residues. The V end was cut by 0 bases, the J end by 0 bases, with 12 bases between. Germline assignment: CDR1 LNHNV and CDR2 YYDKDF (reference sequence). The CDR3 coding sequence is TGTGCCACCAGCAGAGAGTCAGCTAAATTCTCTGGAAACACCATATATTTT. Translating it yields CATSRESAKFSGNTIYF.

The chain uses TRBV10-3 and TRBJ2-7; D tentatively reads TRBD1 or TRBD2 (6 bases each). Between the trimmed V and J ends, which lost 3 bases and 7 bases, there was a span of 16 bases. Germline CDR1 reads ENHRY; CDR2 reads SYGVKD. The length of the CDR3 is 14 residues. CDR3 in amino acids: CAISDLVGAGEQYF. The CDR3, as DNA: TGTGCCATCAGTGACCTTGTGGGGGCGGGGGAGCAGTACTTC.

The chain is built from TRBV11-2 and TRBJ2-5; 9 bases agree with TRBD2. The CDR3 runs to 15 residues. Germline V CDR1 and CDR2: SGHAT, FQNNGV. V lost 5 bases and J lost 5; bases outside the gene matches: 9. The DNA for the CDR3 is TGTGCCAGCAGCCTAGCGGGACCCTTCGGGGAGACCCAGTACTTC. It specifies CASSLAGPFGETQYF.

Details on this clone: Distinct nucleotide sequences in the sample also encode this CDR3. The rearrangement uses TRBV19 and TRBJ1-4, with D uncertain. This CDR3 has 14 residues. Germline V gene lookup returns CDR1 LNHDA and CDR2 SQIVND (reference sequence). V lost 3 bases and J 7 bases, leaving 12 bases between the germline ends. The CDR3 loop reads CASSIGRYSEKLFF. The DNA for the CDR3 is TGTGCCAGTAGTATTGGCCGATACTCTGAAAAACTGTTTTTT.

The chain recombines TRBV18 with TRBJ2-1; 13 positions agree with TRBD2. Unmatched junction bases numbered 5, after V lost 10 bases and J lost 5 bases. The CDR3 runs 14 residues. Germline V lookup: CDR1 KGHSH, CDR2 LQKENI. Here the CDR3 DNA reads TGTGCCACCTCCGGGACTAGCGGGGACAATGAGCAGTTCTTC. As protein: CATSGTSGDNEQFF.

This clone appeared a single time. The chain employs TRBV7-9 and TRBJ2-7; D might be TRBD2 (5 bases). The CDR3 spans 15 residues. V lost 0 bases and J lost 6, with 15 bases in between. CDR1 and CDR2 from the germline V gene are SEHNR and FQNEAQ (reference sequence). CDR3 DNA: TGTGCCAGCAGCTTAGCCCAAGGAGAGGGCCTCGAGCAGTACTTC. Protein: CASSLAQGEGLEQYF.

The CDR3 DNA reads as TGTGCCAGCTCACCCGACCAGAGAGGGAGTCGTTTTGGCTACACCTTC. It yields the protein CASSPDQRGSRFGYTF. The chain joins TRBV18 to TRBJ1-2; D unresolved. This CDR3 is built from 16 residues. Germline V gene sequence: CDR1 KGHSH, CDR2 LQKENI. Trimming took off 3 bases at V and 7 bases at J, with 21 bases between the two ends.

This sequence joins TRBV7-2 and TRBJ2-7; 8 bases map to TRBD2. CDR1 is SGHTA and CDR2 is FQGNSA in the germline V gene. The trim removed 5 bases at V and 1 base at J, leaving 7 bases unmatched. The CDR3 is 15 residues long. As DNA, the CDR3 is TGTGCCAGCAGCATTCGACTAGCGTCATCCTACGAGCAGTACTTC. This sequence encodes CASSIRLASSYEQYF.

This chain joins TRBV6-5 and TRBJ1-2; no clear D. CDR3 length: 13 amino acids. CDR1 is MNHEY, CDR2 SVGAGI, per germline. Between the trimmed V and J ends, which lost 6 bases and 6 bases, there was a span of 14 bases. This CDR3 reads CASRNGRMDGYTF. For the CDR3, the DNA is TGTGCCAGCAGGAACGGACGTATGGATGGCTACACCTTC.

The chain couples TRBV7-7 to TRBJ2-1, with D unclear. V was trimmed by 5 bases and J by 1 base, leaving 12 bases between them. Germline-derived CDR1 and CDR2 are SSHAT and FNYEAQ (reference sequence). CDR3 length: 15 residues. CDR3 amino acids: CASSPGVGSYNEQFF. The CDR3 DNA follows: TGTGCCAGCAGCCCGGGCGTAGGGTCCTACAATGAGCAGTTCTTC.

The chain joins TRBV6-1 to TRBJ1-1, with 8 positions matching TRBD1. The CDR3 has 14 amino acids. From germline, CDR1 is MNHNS and CDR2 SASEGT. V shed 5 bases and J 4 bases; nucleotides not matched to a gene: 6. CDR3 DNA sequence: TGTGCCAGCAGTCCGGACAGGGTTGGCACTGAAGCTTTCTTT. Amino acids: CASSPDRVGTEAFF.

This chain connects TRBV13 to TRBJ2-3; the D gene is possibly TRBD2 (6 bases). The CDR3 totals 15 residues. From germline, CDR1 is PRHDT and CDR2 FYEKMQ (reference sequence). Trimming removed 3 bases from V and 7 bases from J, with 17 bases in between. The CDR3 DNA is TGTGCCAGCAGCTTCCGGGACTCAGGGTTGAATACGCAGTATTTT. Translated: CASSFRDSGLNTQYF.